Following are 26 T cell receptor beta chains from one sample sequenced in a study of control samples from healthy donors and cancer patients. Measured with immunoSEQ multiplex PCR; TCRdb has only the in-frame clones, and not every one. The repertoire has 100,000 to 150,000 clones, about 88% of them found once; the top ten carry roughly 3.2%. The sample consisted of blood. All receptors derive from a middle-aged man in good health.

This chain connects TRBV5-4 to TRBJ1-2, with D tentatively TRBD1 (5 bases). V lost 0 bases to trimming and J lost 6 bases, with 12 bases between them. Germline values: CDR1 SGHNT, CDR2 YYREEE (reference sequence). The CDR3 spans 14 residues. The CDR3 loop reads CASSLGIGTDGYTF. The CDR3 DNA follows: TGTGCCAGCAGCTTGGGGATAGGGACGGATGGCTACACCTTC.

The genes are TRBV9 and TRBJ2-7, with D possibly being TRBD1 (6 bases). The CDR3 spans 15 residues. The germline gives CDR1 SGDLS, CDR2 YYNGEE. The germline V and J ends were trimmed by 4 bases and 4 bases, with 18 bases remaining between them. Written as DNA, the CDR3 is TGTGCCAGCAGCTCGTCGGCGACAGGTACATACGAGCAGTACTTC. Its protein is CASSSSATGTYEQYF.

The chain couples TRBV2 to TRBJ2-3; 12 nucleotides align to TRBD1. V was clipped by 6 bases and J by 10 bases; unmatched bases: 8. Germline V gene data show CDR1 as SNHLY and CDR2 as FYNNEI. CDR3 length: 14 amino acids. The CDR3: CASRDLGQGAAQYF. The CDR3 DNA reads TGTGCCAGCAGGGACTTGGGACAGGGGGCCGCGCAGTATTTT.

The chain combines TRBV4-1 with TRBJ2-7; TRBD1 might be the D (6 bases). CDR1 is MGHRA and CDR2 is YSYEKL in the germline V gene. The CDR3 sequence is 16 residues long. Trimming cost V 1 base and J 9 bases, with 22 bases left between them. CDR3 protein: CASSQASDRTPLGQYF. In nucleotides, the CDR3 is TGCGCCAGCAGCCAAGCCTCGGACAGAACTCCGCTGGGGCAGTACTTC.

The chain couples TRBV15 to TRBJ1-2; TRBD1 agrees at 9 bases. The V gene's germline CDR1 is LNHNV and CDR2 YYDKDF (reference sequence). The CDR3 contains 15 residues. Germline trimming cut 1 base from V and 2 bases from J; bases unmatched to any gene: 2. The DNA of the CDR3 is TGTGCCACCAGCAGAGCGGGACAGGGCAACTATGGCTACACCTTC. Amino acid sequence: CATSRAGQGNYGYTF. Filled out from reference TRBV15 and TRBJ1-2, the complete variable domain reads DAMVIQNPRYQVTQFGKPVTLSCSQTLNHNVMYWYQQKSSQAPKLLFHYYDKDFNNEADTPDNFQSRRPNTSFCFLDIRSPGLGDTAMYLCATSRAGQGNYGYTFGSGTRLTVV.

J is TRBJ1-1 and V is TRBV11-3; no reliable D call. The CDR3 consists of 14 residues. The ends were cut back, 5 bases at V and 4 bases at J, with 14 bases in the middle. Germline loops: CDR1 SGHNT, CDR2 YENEEA. The CDR3 here is CASSLLGSLTEAFF. For the CDR3, the DNA is TGTGCCAGCAGCCTCCTAGGGAGCCTCACTGAAGCTTTCTTT.

This rearrangement joins TRBV5-4 to TRBJ2-6, with TRBD1 identical over 8 bases. CDR3 length: 18 amino acids. V shed 0 bases and J 3 bases; nucleotides not matched to a gene: 8. CDR1 is SGHNT, CDR2 YYREEE, per germline (reference sequence). CDR3 sequence (DNA): TGTGCCAGCAGCTTGGGGGGGGACAGGCTAGATGGGGCCAACGTCCTGACTTTC. Its protein product is CASSLGGDRLDGANVLTF. The complete variable domain, with remaining parts taken from reference TRBV5-4 and TRBJ2-6, reads ETGVTQSPTHLIKTRGQQVTLRCSSQSGHNTVSWYQQALGQGPQFIFQYYREEENGRGNFPPRFSGLQFPNYSSELNVNALELDDSALYLCASSLGGDRLDGANVLTFGAGSRLTVL.

This CDR3 is CASRPQGTALGGYTF. The CDR3 bases are TGCGCCAGCAGACCACAGGGGACGGCCTTAGGGGGCTACACCTTC. The V and J genes are TRBV5-1 and TRBJ1-2; 7 nucleotides align to TRBD1. Germline V gene lookup returns CDR1 SGHRS and CDR2 YFSETQ. The CDR3 covers 15 residues. Unmatched junction bases numbered 15, after V lost 5 bases and J lost 8 bases.

This chain uses TRBV5-1 with TRBJ1-3; TRBD1 aligns across 12 bases. The length of the CDR3 is 17 residues. Germline V CDR1 and CDR2: SGHRS, YFSETQ. Losses at the gene ends were 2 bases for V and 3 bases for J; bases not matched to a gene: 6. CDR3 DNA sequence: TGCGCCAGCAGCTTCACTGGGACAGGGGGCCTTGGAAACACCATATATTTT. Residues: CASSFTGTGGLGNTIYF.

The chain links TRBV28 to TRBJ2-1, with D perhaps given as TRBD1 or TRBD2 (5 bases each). Germline assignment: CDR1 MDHEN and CDR2 SYDVKM. The CDR3 contains 15 residues. V lost 3 bases and J lost 9, with 18 bases in between. As DNA, the CDR3 is TGTGCCAGCAGTTTCCGGGACCGGCTGAGTAGTGAGCAGTTCTTC. Protein: CASSFRDRLSSEQFF. Supplemented by reference TRBV28 and TRBJ2-1, the full variable domain reads DVKVTQSSRYLVKRTGEKVFLECVQDMDHENMFWYRQDPGLGLRLIYFSYDVKMKEKGDIPEGYSVSREKKERFSLILESASTNQTSMYLCASSFRDRLSSEQFFGPGTRLTVL.

This clone was picked up a small number of times. This chain connects TRBV2 to TRBJ1-3; D may be TRBD1 (6 bases). Between the trimmed V and J ends, which lost 7 bases and 2 bases, there was a span of 12 bases. The germline V gene has CDR1 SNHLY and CDR2 FYNNEI. The CDR3 totals 14 residues. The CDR3 loop is CASNPGDTGNTIYF. The CDR3 coding sequence is TGTGCCAGCAACCCGGGGGACACTGGAAACACCATATATTTT.

The rearrangement joins TRBV10-1 to TRBJ2-1; 12 bases are shared with TRBD1. The V gene end was trimmed by 5 bases and the J gene end by 8 bases; junction bases not matched to a gene: 10. CDR3 size: 16 residues. Germline values: CDR1 WNHNN, CDR2 SYGVQD (reference sequence). Here the CDR3 reads CASSYSEGQGADEQFF. The CDR3 coding sequence is TGCGCCAGCAGTTATTCCGAGGGACAGGGGGCGGATGAGCAGTTCTTC.

This chain links TRBV29-1 with TRBJ2-7, with D hard to call. Trimming took off 4 bases at V and 3 bases at J, with 19 bases between the two ends. CDR3 size: 15 residues. Germline-derived CDR1 and CDR2 are SQVTM and ANQGSEA. This chain's CDR3 is CSVAPGRRESYEQYF. For the CDR3, the DNA is TGCAGCGTTGCTCCCGGTAGGAGAGAAAGCTACGAGCAGTACTTC.

The chain uses TRBV19 and TRBJ2-7; no firm D call. Germline CDR1 LNHDA, CDR2 SQIVND (reference sequence). The CDR3 is made up of 14 amino acids. The germline V and J ends were trimmed by 5 bases and 0 bases, with 11 bases remaining between them. CDR3 sequence reads: CASSAFRDSYEQYF. The CDR3 DNA reads as TGTGCCAGTAGTGCCTTCCGTGACTCCTACGAGCAGTACTTC. Complete variable domain (other parts from reference TRBV19 and TRBJ2-7): DGGITQSPKYLFRKEGQNVTLSCEQNLNHDAMYWYRQDPGQGLRLIYYSQIVNDFQKGDIAEGYSVSREKKESFPLTVTSAQKNPTAFYLCASSAFRDSYEQYFGPGTRLTVT.

V is TRBV6-5 and J is TRBJ1-6; D uncertain. Germline V gives CDR1 MNHEY, CDR2 SVGAGI. Trimming left V 4 bases short and J 10 bases short, with 11 bases between. The CDR3 runs 13 residues. The CDR3: CASSLPGQSPLHF. The CDR3 nucleotides are TGTGCCAGCAGTTTACCGGGCCAGTCACCCCTCCACTTT.

V is TRBV6-5 and J is TRBJ2-5; maybe TRBD1 (6 bases). This CDR3 spans 14 amino acids. Germline CDR1 is MNHEY and CDR2 is SVGAGI. V lost 2 bases and J lost 4, with 11 bases in between. The DNA for the CDR3 is TGTGCCAGCAGTTACCGCAGGGGTCGAGAGACCCAGTACTTC. Translation: CASSYRRGRETQYF.

J is TRBJ2-7 and V is TRBV15; D uncertain. CDR3 length equals 14 residues. Germline lookup yields CDR1 LNHNV and CDR2 YYDKDF (reference sequence). The V end was cut by 0 bases, the J end by 5 bases, with 11 bases between. CDR3 nucleotide sequence: TGTGCCACCAGCAGAGAATGGGTTGGGCACGAGCAGTACTTC. Residues: CATSREWVGHEQYF.

This chain uses TRBV2 with TRBJ1-2; 10 nucleotides match TRBD1. Trimming at V came to 9 bases and at J to 5 bases, leaving 15 bases not matched to a gene. CDR1 SNHLY and CDR2 FYNNEI come from the germline V gene. The CDR3 runs to 16 residues. The CDR3 sequence is CASIRDRGRDWYGYTF. The CDR3 DNA reads TGTGCCAGTATCCGGGACAGGGGCCGTGATTGGTATGGCTACACCTTC.

In its sample, this clone was seen once. V and J are TRBV6-5 and TRBJ1-3; no clear D. The V end lost 6 bases, the J end lost 0 bases, and 9 bases lay between the germline ends. CDR1 MNHEY and CDR2 SVGAGI come from the germline V gene. The CDR3 consists of 14 residues. The CDR3 loop reads CASSFQVSGNTIYF. In DNA, the CDR3 is TGTGCCAGCAGCTTCCAGGTCTCTGGAAACACCATATATTTT.

J is TRBJ2-7 and V is TRBV13; 7 nucleotides align to TRBD2. The V gene's germline CDR1 is PRHDT and CDR2 FYEKMQ (reference sequence). This CDR3 region has 17 residues. With 5 bases clipped from V and 6 bases from J, the junction kept 19 bases outside the gene matches. This chain's CDR3 is CASSPMSGGGIGGEQYF. CDR3 nucleotides: TGTGCCAGCAGCCCGATGTCGGGGGGAGGGATAGGTGGCGAGCAGTACTTC.

The chain employs TRBV30 and TRBJ2-7; maybe TRBD1 (6 bases). V shed 4 bases and J shed 0 bases, with 10 bases lying between them. This CDR3 comprises 13 residues. The V gene's germline CDR1 is GTSNPN and CDR2 SVGIG (reference sequence). The CDR3 bases are TGTGCCTGGAAACAGGGAAGCTCCTACGAGCAGTACTTC. Encoded protein: CAWKQGSSYEQYF.

The chain joins TRBV7-6 to TRBJ2-5, with D unresolved. Germline CDR1 SGHVS, CDR2 FNYEAQ. Trimming pared 5 bases from V and 0 bases from J, leaving 4 bases between. This CDR3 has 12 amino acids. The CDR3: CASSQHQETQYF. Here the CDR3 DNA reads TGTGCCAGCAGCCAGCACCAAGAGACCCAGTACTTC.

J is TRBJ1-1 and V is TRBV19; 8 nucleotides agree with TRBD1. J lost 0 bases, V lost 5 bases, and 8 bases had no gene match. The CDR3 sequence is 16 residues long. Germline CDR1 LNHDA, CDR2 SQIVND (reference sequence). DNA of the CDR3: TGTGCCAGTAGTCCCGACAGGGGAGTTTTGAACACTGAAGCTTTCTTT. Translation: CASSPDRGVLNTEAFF.

The chain employs TRBV24-1 and TRBJ1-2, with D hard to call. CDR1 and CDR2 from the germline V gene are KGHDR and SFDVKD. CDR3 length: 14 amino acids. Trimming left V 4 bases short and J 6 bases short, with 14 bases between. CDR3 nucleotides: TGTGCCACCAGTGAGAAAGGGAGGGAGGATGGCTACACCTTC. Protein product: CATSEKGREDGYTF.

This clone has just one count. The chain is built from TRBV3-1 (or the pseudogene TRBV3-2) and TRBJ2-6, with a tentative D call TRBD1 (5 bases). Germline CDR1 reads LGHDT; CDR2 reads YNNKEL (reference sequence). The V gene lost 8 bases and the J gene lost 0 bases, with 8 bases spanning the gap. The CDR3 loop spans 14 amino acids. The CDR3 DNA reads TGTGCCAGCGGACAAAGCTCTGGGGCCAACGTCCTGACTTTC. It codes for CASGQSSGANVLTF.

The V and J genes are TRBV28 and TRBJ2-1, with 8 bases fitting TRBD1. CDR3 length: 16 residues. Germline loops: CDR1 MDHEN, CDR2 SYDVKM. V shed 5 bases and J 5 bases; nucleotides not matched to a gene: 11. The CDR3 DNA is TGTGCCAGCAGTAGGACAGGGTTCCGTTTAGACAATGAGCAGTTCTTC. This sequence encodes CASSRTGFRLDNEQFF.